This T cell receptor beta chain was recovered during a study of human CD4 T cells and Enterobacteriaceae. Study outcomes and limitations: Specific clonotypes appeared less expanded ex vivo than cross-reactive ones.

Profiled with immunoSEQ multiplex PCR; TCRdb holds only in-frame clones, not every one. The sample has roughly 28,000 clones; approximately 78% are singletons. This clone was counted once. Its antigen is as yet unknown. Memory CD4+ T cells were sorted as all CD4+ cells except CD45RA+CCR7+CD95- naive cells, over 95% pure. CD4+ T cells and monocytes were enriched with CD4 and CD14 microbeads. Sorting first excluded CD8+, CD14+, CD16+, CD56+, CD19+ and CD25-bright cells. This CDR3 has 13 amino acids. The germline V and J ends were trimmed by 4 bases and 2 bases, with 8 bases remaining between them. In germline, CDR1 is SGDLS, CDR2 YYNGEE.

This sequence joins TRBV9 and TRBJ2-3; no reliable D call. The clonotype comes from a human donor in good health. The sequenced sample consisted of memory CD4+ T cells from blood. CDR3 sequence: CASSLVSTDTQYF. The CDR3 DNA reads TGTGCCAGCAGCTTAGTATCCACAGATACGCAGTATTTT.